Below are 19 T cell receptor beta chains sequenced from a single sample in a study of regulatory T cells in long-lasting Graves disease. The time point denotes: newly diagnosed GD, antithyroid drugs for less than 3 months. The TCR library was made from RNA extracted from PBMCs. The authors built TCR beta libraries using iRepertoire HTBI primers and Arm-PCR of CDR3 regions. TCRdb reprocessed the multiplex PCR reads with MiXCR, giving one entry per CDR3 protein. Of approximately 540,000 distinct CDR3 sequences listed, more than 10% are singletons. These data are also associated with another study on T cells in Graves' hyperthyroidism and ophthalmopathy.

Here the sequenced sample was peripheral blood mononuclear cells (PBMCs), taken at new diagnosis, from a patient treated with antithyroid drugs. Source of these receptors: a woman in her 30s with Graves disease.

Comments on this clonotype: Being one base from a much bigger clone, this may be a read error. The CDR3 region is CASSFPRVLRDYNYEQYF. The CDR3 DNA follows: TGTGCCAGCAGTTTCCCACGGGTCCTCCGGGACTACAACTACGAGCAGTACTTC. This chain uses TRBV28 with TRBJ2-7; TRBD2 aligns across 7 bases. This CDR3 contains 18 residues. J gave up 3 bases and V 3 bases, and 17 bases lay outside the gene matches. In germline, CDR1 is MDHEN, CDR2 SYDVKM.

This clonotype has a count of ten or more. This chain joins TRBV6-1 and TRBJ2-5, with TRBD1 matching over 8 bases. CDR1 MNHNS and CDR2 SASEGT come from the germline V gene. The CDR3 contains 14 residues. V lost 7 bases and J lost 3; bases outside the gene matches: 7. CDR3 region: CASTLRTGKETQYF. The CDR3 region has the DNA TGTGCCAGCACCTTGAGGACAGGGAAAGAGACCCAGTACTTC.

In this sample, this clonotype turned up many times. The CDR3 loop is CASSDNTEAFF. DNA of the CDR3: TGTGCCAGCTCGGATAACACTGAAGCTTTCTTT. The rearrangement joins TRBV6-1 to TRBJ1-1; no clear D. Germline loops: CDR1 MNHNS, CDR2 SASEGT. V lost 8 bases and J 2 bases, leaving 6 bases between the germline ends. The CDR3 runs to 11 residues.

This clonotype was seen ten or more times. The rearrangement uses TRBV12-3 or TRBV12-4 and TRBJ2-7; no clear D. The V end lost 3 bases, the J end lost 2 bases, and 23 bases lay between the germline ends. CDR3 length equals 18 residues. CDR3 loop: CASSLQPLSRLNTYEQYF. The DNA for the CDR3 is TGTGCCAGCAGTTTGCAGCCCCTAAGTCGACTGAATACCTACGAGCAGTACTTC.

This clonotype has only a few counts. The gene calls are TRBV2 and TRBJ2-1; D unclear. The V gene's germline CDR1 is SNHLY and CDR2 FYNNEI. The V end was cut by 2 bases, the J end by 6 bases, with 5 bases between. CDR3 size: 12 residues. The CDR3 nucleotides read TGTGCCAGCAGTGAACAGTTCAATGAGCAGTTCTTC. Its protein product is CASSEQFNEQFF.

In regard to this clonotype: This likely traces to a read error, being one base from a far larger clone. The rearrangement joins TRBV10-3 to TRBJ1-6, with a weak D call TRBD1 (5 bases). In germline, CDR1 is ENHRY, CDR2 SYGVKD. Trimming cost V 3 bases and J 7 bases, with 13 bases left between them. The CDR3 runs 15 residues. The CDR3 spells CAISEAPGSNSPLHF. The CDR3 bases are TGTGCCATCAGTGAAGCGCCAGGGTCGAATTCACCCCTCCACTTT.

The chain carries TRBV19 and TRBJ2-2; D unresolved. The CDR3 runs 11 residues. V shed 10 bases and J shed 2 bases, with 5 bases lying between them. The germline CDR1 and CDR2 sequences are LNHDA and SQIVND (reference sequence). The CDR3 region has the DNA TGTGCCACCAGTAACACCGGGGAGCTGTTTTTT. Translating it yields CATSNTGELFF.

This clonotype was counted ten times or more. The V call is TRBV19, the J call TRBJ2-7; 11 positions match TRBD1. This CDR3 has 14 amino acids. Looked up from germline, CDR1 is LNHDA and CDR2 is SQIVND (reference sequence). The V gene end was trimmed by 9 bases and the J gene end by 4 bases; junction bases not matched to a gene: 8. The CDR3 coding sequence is TGTGCCAGCGCCGCCGGGACAGGGGGATACGAGCAGTACTTC. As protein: CASAAGTGGYEQYF. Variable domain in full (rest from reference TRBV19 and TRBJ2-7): DGGITQSPKYLFRKEGQNVTLSCEQNLNHDAMYWYRQDPGQGLRLIYYSQIVNDFQKGDIAEGYSVSREKKESFPLTVTSAQKNPTAFYLCASAAGTGGYEQYFGPGTRLTVT.

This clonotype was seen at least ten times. Here the CDR3 DNA reads TGTGCCAGCAGCTCCAGGGGGCTAGCTGAAGCTTTCTTT. This gives the protein CASSSRGLAEAFF. The chain has TRBV5-4 and TRBJ1-1; 8 bases are shared with TRBD1. The trim removed 3 bases at V and 6 bases at J, leaving 4 bases unmatched. The CDR3 is made up of 13 amino acids. Germline CDR1 and CDR2: SGHNT and YYREEE (reference sequence).

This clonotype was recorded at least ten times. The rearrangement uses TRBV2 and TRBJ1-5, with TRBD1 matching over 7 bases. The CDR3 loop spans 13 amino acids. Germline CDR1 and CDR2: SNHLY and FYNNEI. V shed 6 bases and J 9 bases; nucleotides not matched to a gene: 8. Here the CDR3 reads CASSGQEHWPQHF. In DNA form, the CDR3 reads TGTGCCAGCAGCGGACAGGAACATTGGCCCCAGCATTTT. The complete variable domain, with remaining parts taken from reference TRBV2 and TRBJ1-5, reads EPEVTQTPSHQVTQMGQEVILRCVPISNHLYFYWYRQILGQKVEFLVSFYNNEISEKSEIFDDQFSVERPDGSNFTLKIRSTKLEDSAMYFCASSGQEHWPQHFGDGTRLSIL.

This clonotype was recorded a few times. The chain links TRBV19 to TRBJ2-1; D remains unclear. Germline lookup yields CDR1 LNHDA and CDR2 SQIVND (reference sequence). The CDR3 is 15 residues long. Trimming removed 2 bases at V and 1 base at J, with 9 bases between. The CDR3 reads CASSIWTQSYNEQFF. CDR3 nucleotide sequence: TGTGCCAGTAGTATATGGACGCAGTCCTACAATGAGCAGTTCTTC.

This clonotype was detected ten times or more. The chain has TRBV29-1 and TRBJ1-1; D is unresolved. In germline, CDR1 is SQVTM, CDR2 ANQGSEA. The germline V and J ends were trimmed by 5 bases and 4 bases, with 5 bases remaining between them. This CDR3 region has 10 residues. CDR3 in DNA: TGCAGCGTTTGGGGCACTGAAGCTTTCTTT. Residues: CSVWGTEAFF.

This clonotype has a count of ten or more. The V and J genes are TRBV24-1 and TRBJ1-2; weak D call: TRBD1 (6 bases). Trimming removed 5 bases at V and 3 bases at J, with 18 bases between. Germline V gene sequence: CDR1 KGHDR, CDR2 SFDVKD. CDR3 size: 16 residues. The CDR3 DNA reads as TGTGCCACCAGTGCTGAGGGGGGCACCGGGTACTATGGCTACACCTTC. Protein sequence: CATSAEGGTGYYGYTF.

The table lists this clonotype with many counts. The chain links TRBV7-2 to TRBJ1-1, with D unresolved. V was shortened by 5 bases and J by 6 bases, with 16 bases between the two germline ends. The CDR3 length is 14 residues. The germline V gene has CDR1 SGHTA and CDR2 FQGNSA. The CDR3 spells CASSRSPATAEAFF. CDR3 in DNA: TGTGCCAGCAGCCGGTCCCCGGCGACGGCTGAAGCTTTCTTT.

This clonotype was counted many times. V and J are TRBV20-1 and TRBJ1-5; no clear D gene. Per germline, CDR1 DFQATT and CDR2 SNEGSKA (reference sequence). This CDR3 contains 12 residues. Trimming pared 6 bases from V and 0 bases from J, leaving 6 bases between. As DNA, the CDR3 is TGCAGTGCCTTGAATAGCAATCAGCCCCAGCATTTT. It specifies CSALNSNQPQHF.

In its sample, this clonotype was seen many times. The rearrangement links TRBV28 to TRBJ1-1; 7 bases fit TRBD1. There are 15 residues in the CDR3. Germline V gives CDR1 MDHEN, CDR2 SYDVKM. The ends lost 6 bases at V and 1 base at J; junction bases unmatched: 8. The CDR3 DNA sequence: TGTGCCAGCAGCCGCTCAAACAGGGGGAACACTGAAGCTTTCTTT. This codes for CASSRSNRGNTEAFF.

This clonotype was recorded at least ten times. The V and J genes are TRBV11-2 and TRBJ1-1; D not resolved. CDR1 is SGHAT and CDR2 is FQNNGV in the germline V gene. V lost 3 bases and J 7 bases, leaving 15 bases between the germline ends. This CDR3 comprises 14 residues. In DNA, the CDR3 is TGTGCCAGCAGCTTGACACCGGCAGGTTATGAAGCTTTCTTT. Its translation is CASSLTPAGYEAFF.

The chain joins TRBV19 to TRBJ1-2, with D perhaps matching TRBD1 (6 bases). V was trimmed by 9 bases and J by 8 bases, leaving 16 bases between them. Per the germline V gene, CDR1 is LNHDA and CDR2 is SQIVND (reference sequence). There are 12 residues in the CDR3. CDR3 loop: CASRGRAGGYTF. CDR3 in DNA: TGTGCCAGCAGGGGACGGGCGGGAGGCTACACCTTC.

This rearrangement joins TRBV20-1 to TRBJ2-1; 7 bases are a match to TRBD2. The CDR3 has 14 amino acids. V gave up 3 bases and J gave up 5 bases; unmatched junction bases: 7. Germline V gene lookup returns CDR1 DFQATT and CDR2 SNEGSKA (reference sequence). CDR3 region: CSARIPSGNNEQFF. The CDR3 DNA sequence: TGCAGTGCTAGGATACCTAGCGGTAACAATGAGCAGTTCTTC.